Following are 24 T cell receptor beta chains from one sample sequenced in a study of T cell responses to AZD1222 COVID-19 vaccine (dated by TCRdb to the early 2020s). The time point label for this specimen denotes: baseline before first vaccination. Library preparation was by the immunoSEQ multiplex PCR assay. The clones in this table, taken by TCRdb from immuneACCESS, are in-frame only. Not every clone is retained; where verified, under half of the shortfall comes from an unresolved V gene, and the cause of the rest is unknown. The sample table records approximately 110,000 clones; about 85% of these occur just once. Over 5% of the sample belongs to the ten largest clones. The sample here was peripheral blood, taken on day 0 of AZD1222 vaccination. Receptors were obtained from an adult in good health.

The rearrangement joins TRBV28 to TRBJ1-2; 9 bases match TRBD1. Germline-derived CDR1 and CDR2 are MDHEN and SYDVKM. Trimming took 6 bases from V and 7 from J; bases not matched to a gene: 9. The CDR3 length is 14 residues. CDR3 sequence (DNA): TGTGCCAGCAGGGGGGGGACAGGGATTCGTGGCTACACCTTC. Residues: CASRGGTGIRGYTF.

The J gene is TRBJ1-1, the V gene TRBV5-1; D unclear. The CDR3 sequence is 13 residues long. Trimming stripped 2 bases from V and 2 bases from J, with 7 bases between. CDR1 and CDR2 from the germline V gene are SGHRS and YFSETQ. CDR3 loop: CASSLEFNTEAFF. As DNA, the CDR3 is TGCGCCAGCAGCTTAGAGTTTAACACTGAAGCTTTCTTT.

This clone came up once. The chain carries TRBV28 and TRBJ2-3; TRBD2 aligns across 9 bases. Germline V gene data show CDR1 as MDHEN and CDR2 as SYDVKM. The V gene end was trimmed by 5 bases and the J gene end by 5 bases; junction bases not matched to a gene: 8. This CDR3 has 15 amino acids. CDR3 loop: CASSLSGGRGDTQYF. CDR3 in DNA: TGTGCCAGCAGTCTGAGCGGGGGGAGGGGAGATACGCAGTATTTT.

The gene calls are TRBV20-1 and TRBJ1-4; D unresolved. The germline V gene encodes CDR1 DFQATT and CDR2 SNEGSKA (reference sequence). The CDR3 has 10 amino acids. The DNA for the CDR3 is TGCTCCGCGGAAGATGAAAAACTGTTTTTT. Its translation is CSAEDEKLFF.

This clone came up a few times. The rearrangement links TRBV6-5 to TRBJ2-3; D assignment may be TRBD1 or TRBD2 (5 bases each). The V gene's germline CDR1 is MNHEY and CDR2 SVGAGI. This CDR3 spans 13 amino acids. Trimming cost V 7 bases and J 3 bases, with 11 bases left between them. The CDR3 nucleotides read TGTGCCAGCAACGTGGGGGATACAGATACGCAGTATTTT. Protein: CASNVGDTDTQYF.

This clone was counted once. This chain links TRBV7-9 with TRBJ2-4; TRBD1 aligns across 7 bases. V shed 10 bases, J shed 1 base, and the junction held 7 bases outside the gene matches. The CDR3 extends over 14 amino acids. Germline CDR1 and CDR2: SEHNR and FQNEAQ (reference sequence). CDR3 amino acids: CATSQQGAKNIQYF. The CDR3 DNA sequence: TGTGCCACCTCTCAACAGGGGGCCAAAAACATTCAGTACTTC.

The chain recombines TRBV6-5 with TRBJ2-7; weak D call: TRBD2 (5 bases). This CDR3 has 14 residues. The V end lost 8 bases, the J end lost 0 bases, and 14 bases lay between the germline ends. Germline assignment: CDR1 MNHEY and CDR2 SVGAGI. The CDR3 DNA reads as TGTGCCAGCGGGTCTAGAGGGAGCTCCTACGAGCAGTACTTC. Its translation is CASGSRGSSYEQYF.

The rearrangement uses TRBV28 and TRBJ1-4; D is uncertain. Per germline, CDR1 MDHEN and CDR2 SYDVKM. V was trimmed by 2 bases and J by 8 bases, leaving 3 bases between them. The CDR3 is 11 residues long. CDR3 DNA sequence: TGTGCCAGCAGTTTACAAGAAAAACTGTTTTTT. As protein: CASSLQEKLFF. Supplemented by reference TRBV28 and TRBJ1-4, the full variable domain reads DVKVTQSSRYLVKRTGEKVFLECVQDMDHENMFWYRQDPGLGLRLIYFSYDVKMKEKGDIPEGYSVSREKKERFSLILESASTNQTSMYLCASSLQEKLFFGSGTQLSVL.

The chain combines TRBV6-2 or TRBV6-3 with TRBJ1-5; TRBD1 matches 9 bases. Trimming took 6 bases from V and 4 from J; bases not matched to a gene: 7. Looked up from germline, CDR1 is MNHEY and CDR2 is SVGEGT. CDR3 length: 15 amino acids. The CDR3 DNA sequence: TGTGCCAGCAGCAAACGTGGGACAGGGAATCAGCCCCAGCATTTT. This sequence encodes CASSKRGTGNQPQHF.

This sequence joins TRBV24-1 and TRBJ2-5; D assignment may be TRBD1 or TRBD2 (5 bases each). The CDR3 has 17 amino acids. The ends were cut back, 2 bases at V and 5 bases at J, with 20 bases in the middle. Germline loops: CDR1 KGHDR, CDR2 SFDVKD. DNA for the CDR3: TGTGCCACCAGTGATTCGCCGGGACCACTTAGCTCGGAGACCCAGTACTTC. Translation: CATSDSPGPLSSETQYF.

The rearrangement uses TRBV7-9 and TRBJ2-7; D not resolved. The CDR3 has 12 residues. From germline, CDR1 is SEHNR and CDR2 FQNEAQ (reference sequence). Trimming cost V 5 bases and J 0 bases, with 5 bases left between them. The CDR3 here is CASSLVSYEQYF. CDR3 nucleotides: TGTGCCAGCAGCCTGGTCTCCTACGAGCAGTACTTC.

The chain links TRBV19 to TRBJ1-2; unclear D gene. The CDR3 is made up of 13 amino acids. CDR1 and CDR2 (germline): LNHDA, SQIVND (reference sequence). V lost 7 bases and J 4 bases, leaving 13 bases between the germline ends. The CDR3 DNA is TGTGCCAGTACCCCGGACGGAATCTATGGCTACACCTTC. Its translation is CASTPDGIYGYTF.

The chain joins TRBV6-1 to TRBJ2-1; TRBD2 is a possible D gene (5 bases). The CDR3 is made up of 15 amino acids. The germline gives CDR1 MNHNS, CDR2 SASEGT. The ends were cut back, 4 bases at V and 2 bases at J, with 12 bases in the middle. CDR3 sequence (DNA): TGTGCCAGCAGTGGGAGGACCCAAGCCTACAATGAGCAGTTCTTC. Protein product: CASSGRTQAYNEQFF.

The chain couples TRBV19 to TRBJ2-7, with D unresolved. Trimming removed 4 bases from V and 2 bases from J, with 15 bases in between. Per germline, CDR1 LNHDA and CDR2 SQIVND (reference sequence). The CDR3 contains 15 residues. The CDR3 loop reads CASSKTGPQPYEQYF. DNA for the CDR3: TGTGCCAGTAGTAAAACCGGGCCCCAACCCTACGAGCAGTACTTC.

The sample holds one count of this clone. The chain links TRBV7-2 to TRBJ2-1, with 11 bases lining up with TRBD1. This CDR3 has 16 residues. Germline CDR1 reads SGHTA; CDR2 reads FQGNSA. V lost 4 bases and J lost 3; bases outside the gene matches: 5. The CDR3 DNA is TGTGCCAGCAGCTCGGCCGGGACAGGGGGCTACAATGAGCAGTTCTTC. Residues: CASSSAGTGGYNEQFF.

This clone was counted once. The chain uses TRBV23-1 and TRBJ1-5, with D perhaps TRBD1 (5 bases). TRBV23-1 is identified as an open reading frame with a role that is uncertain. V lost 3 bases and J lost 4, with 13 bases in between. CDR3 length equals 15 residues. In nucleotides, the CDR3 is TGCGCCAGCAGTCATACAGGAGGAAAAAATCAGCCCCAGCATTTT. Its translation is CASSHTGGKNQPQHF.

J is TRBJ2-3 and V is TRBV6-2 or TRBV6-3, with a weak D call TRBD2 (6 bases). The germline gives CDR1 MNHEY, CDR2 SVGEGT. This CDR3 has 14 amino acids. V was trimmed by 2 bases and J by 4 bases, leaving 10 bases between them. CDR3: CASSYGRTSDTQYF. The CDR3 coding sequence is TGTGCCAGCAGTTACGGGAGGACCTCAGATACGCAGTATTTT.

This sequence joins TRBV29-1 and TRBJ2-5; D is unresolved. V lost 7 bases to trimming and J lost 5 bases, with 14 bases between them. This CDR3 contains 12 residues. Germline CDR1 SQVTM, CDR2 ANQGSEA. The CDR3 spells CSGLLTRETQYF. Written as DNA, the CDR3 is TGCAGCGGGCTCCTGACTCGGGAGACCCAGTACTTC.

The gene calls are TRBV27 and TRBJ2-3, with TRBD2 matching over 8 bases. Germline lookup yields CDR1 MNHEY and CDR2 SMNVEV (reference sequence). J gave up 4 bases and V 8 bases, and 8 bases lay outside the gene matches. The CDR3 consists of 14 residues. CDR3 residues: CASASGGEADTQYF. The CDR3, as DNA: TGTGCCAGCGCCTCCGGGGGGGAGGCAGATACGCAGTATTTT.

The chain recombines TRBV6-5 with TRBJ2-1; D possibly corresponds to TRBD2 (5 bases). V was trimmed by 2 bases and J by 9 bases, leaving 11 bases between them. Germline V gene lookup returns CDR1 MNHEY and CDR2 SVGAGI. The CDR3 is 13 residues long. The CDR3 loop is CASSYRGSGEQFF. CDR3 nucleotides: TGTGCCAGCAGTTACAGAGGGTCTGGTGAGCAGTTCTTC.

DNA for the CDR3: TGCAGCGTTGGGGACTACACAGATACGCAGTATTTT. It encodes CSVGDYTDTQYF. The V and J genes are TRBV29-1 and TRBJ2-3, with 7 bases fitting TRBD2. The CDR3 covers 12 residues. Germline values: CDR1 SQVTM, CDR2 ANQGSEA. V dropped 4 bases and J dropped 2; count of bases not matched to a gene: 0.

The chain joins TRBV30 to TRBJ1-4; 10 bases fit TRBD1. In germline, CDR1 is GTSNPN, CDR2 SVGIG (reference sequence). Unmatched junction bases numbered 6, after V lost 1 base and J lost 4 bases. The CDR3 length is 16 residues. CDR3 loop: CAWSGGQGIGNEKLFF. CDR3 DNA: TGTGCCTGGAGTGGGGGACAGGGGATCGGTAATGAAAAACTGTTTTTT.

V gene TRBV7-5 combines with J gene TRBJ2-3; the table's D call, TRBD2, has no DNA check behind it. TRBV7-5 is given as a pseudogene. This CDR3 has 16 residues. In nucleotides, the CDR3 is TGTGTCAGAAGCTTACTCCCGGGACTTGGGGGAGATACGCAGTATTTT. As protein: CVRSLLPGLGGDTQYF.

This chain links TRBV24-1 with TRBJ1-1; D is unresolved. V was pared by 0 bases and J by 9 bases, with 4 bases between. Germline V gene data show CDR1 as KGHDR and CDR2 as SFDVKD. CDR3 length equals 11 residues. CDR3 region: CATSDLGKAFF. DNA for the CDR3: TGTGCCACCAGTGATTTGGGGAAAGCTTTCTTT.